This record covers a single T cell receptor beta chain. The sample originates from a study of blood T cell repertoires in COVID-19. Background on the study: Acute and convalescent COVID-19 samples came from the United States, Italy and Spain. Sources were T cells, B-cell-depleted T cells, or PBMCs; the material itself was cDNA or gDNA.

CDR1 ENHRY and CDR2 SYGVKD come from the germline V gene. The J segment lost 4 bases and the V segment lost 2 bases, leaving 8 bases of the junction unmatched. This CDR3 has 15 amino acids. Profiled with immunoSEQ multiplex PCR; TCRdb holds only in-frame clones, not every one. The sample records about 240,000 clones, around 85% being singletons. The sample taken for sequencing was peripheral blood. The receptor comes from a man aged 55 to 70 with acute or convalescent COVID-19. J is TRBJ2-7 and V is TRBV10-3; 7 nucleotides match TRBD1. DNA for the CDR3: TGTGCCATCAGTGAGCCTCAGGGGGTACGGTACGAGCAGTACTTC. Its translation: CAISEPQGVRYEQYF.